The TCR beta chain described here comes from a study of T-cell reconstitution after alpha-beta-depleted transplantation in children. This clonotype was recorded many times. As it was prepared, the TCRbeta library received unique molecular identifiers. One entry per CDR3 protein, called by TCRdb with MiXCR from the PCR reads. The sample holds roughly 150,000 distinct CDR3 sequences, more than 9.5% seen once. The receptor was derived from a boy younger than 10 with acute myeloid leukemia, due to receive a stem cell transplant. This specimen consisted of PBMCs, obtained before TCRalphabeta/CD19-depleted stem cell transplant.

The CDR3 is CSAVTSGGIAYNEQFF. Written as DNA, the CDR3 is TGCAGTGCTGTAACTAGCGGGGGTATTGCCTACAATGAGCAGTTCTTC. The chain is built from TRBV20-1 and TRBJ2-1, with TRBD2 matching over 11 bases. Trimming took 5 bases from V and 2 from J; bases not matched to a gene: 8. The CDR3 length is 16 residues. The V gene's germline CDR1 is DFQATT and CDR2 SNEGSKA (reference sequence).